The entry below gives a single T cell receptor (beta chain) sequence along with its context. Its antigen remains unidentified. The authors' processing: Built for papillary thyroid cancer, a distant-metastasis classifier drew on CDR3 differences across clinicopathological groups. TCRdb reanalyzed the PCR reads with MiXCR. In this record, the V and J calls reflect TCRdb's handling and not the investigators' own analysis. The profile shows approximately 32,000 clones, 15% to 20% of them singletons. Thyroid surgery took place with no prior treatment in any patient. These data belong to a study of metastatic and nonmetastatic thyroid tumors. General study points: In blood and tumor, TCR beta diversity was reportedly significantly higher in malignant thyroid tumors than in benign nodules.

Germline assignment: CDR1 MNHEY and CDR2 SMNVEV (reference sequence). The V end was cut by 4 bases, the J end by 5 bases, with 12 bases between. The CDR3 length is 13 residues. The V and J genes are TRBV27 and TRBJ2-7; a weak D match, TRBD1 (6 bases). The receptor's source is a female donor with papillary thyroid cancer or a benign thyroid nodule (not recorded which). Some clones in this sample may be carry-over from other donors' samples. The material sequenced was blood. The CDR3 sequence: CASSSYRVHEQYF. The DNA for the CDR3 is TGTGCCAGCAGTTCATACAGGGTCCACGAGCAGTACTTC.